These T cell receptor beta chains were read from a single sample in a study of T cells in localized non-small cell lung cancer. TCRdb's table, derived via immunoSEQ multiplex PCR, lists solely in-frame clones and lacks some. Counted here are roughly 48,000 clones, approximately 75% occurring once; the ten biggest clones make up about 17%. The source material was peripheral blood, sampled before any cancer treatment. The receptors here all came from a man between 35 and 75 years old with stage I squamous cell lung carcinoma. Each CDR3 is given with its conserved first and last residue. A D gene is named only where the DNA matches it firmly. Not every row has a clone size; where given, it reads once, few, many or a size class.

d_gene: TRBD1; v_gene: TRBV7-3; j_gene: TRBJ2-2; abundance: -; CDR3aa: CASSPGRTGFGELFF; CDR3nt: TGTGCCAGCAGCCCCGGCCGGACAGGGTTCGGGGAGCTGTTTTTT
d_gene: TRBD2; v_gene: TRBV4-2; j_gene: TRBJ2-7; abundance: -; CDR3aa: CASSPRASGGLGEQYF; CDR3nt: TGTGCCAGCAGCCCCCGTGCTAGCGGGGGGTTGGGCGAGCAGTACTTC
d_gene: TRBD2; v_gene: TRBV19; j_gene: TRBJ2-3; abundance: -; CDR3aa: CASSPLAGGPADTQYF; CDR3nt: TGTGCCAGTAGTCCACTAGCGGGGGGGCCTGCAGATACGCAGTATTTT
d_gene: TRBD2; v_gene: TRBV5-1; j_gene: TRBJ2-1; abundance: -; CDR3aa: CASSYYTGLAVGDEQFF; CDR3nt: TGCGCCAGCAGCTACTACACAGGACTAGCTGTCGGCGATGAGCAGTTCTTC
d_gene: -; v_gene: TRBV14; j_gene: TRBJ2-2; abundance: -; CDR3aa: CASRRTQDTGELFF; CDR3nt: TGTGCCTCAAGGAGGACTCAGGACACCGGGGAGCTGTTTTTT
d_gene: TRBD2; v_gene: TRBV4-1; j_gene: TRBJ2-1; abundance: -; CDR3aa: CASSQGTSGGYRNEQFF; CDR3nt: TGCGCCAGCAGCCAGGGGACTAGCGGGGGGTACCGCAATGAGCAGTTCTTC
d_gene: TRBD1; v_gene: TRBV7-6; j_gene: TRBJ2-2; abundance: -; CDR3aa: CASSLGQGVNTGELFF; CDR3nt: TGTGCCAGCAGCCTTGGACAGGGGGTTAACACCGGGGAGCTGTTTTTT
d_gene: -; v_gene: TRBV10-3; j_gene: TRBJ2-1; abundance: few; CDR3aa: CAISESGRNEQFF; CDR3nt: TGTGCCATCAGTGAGTCTGGGCGGAATGAGCAGTTCTTC
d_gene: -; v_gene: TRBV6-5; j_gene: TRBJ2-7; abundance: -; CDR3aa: CASVNSLYEQYF; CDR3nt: TGTGCCAGCGTAAACAGCCTCTACGAGCAGTACTTC
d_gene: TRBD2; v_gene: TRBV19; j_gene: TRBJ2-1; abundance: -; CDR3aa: CASSTRGGIGGQFF; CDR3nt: TGTGCCAGTAGTACCCGGGGGGGCATCGGTGGGCAGTTCTTC
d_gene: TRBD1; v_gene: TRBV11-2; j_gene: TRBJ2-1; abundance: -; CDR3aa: CASSLQGTGGNEQFF; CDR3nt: TGTGCCAGCAGCCTACAAGGGACAGGGGGGAATGAGCAGTTCTTC
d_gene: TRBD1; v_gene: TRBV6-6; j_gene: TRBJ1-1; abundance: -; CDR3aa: CASSYGQAGAFF; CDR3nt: TGTGCCAGCAGTTACGGACAGGCTGGAGCTTTCTTT
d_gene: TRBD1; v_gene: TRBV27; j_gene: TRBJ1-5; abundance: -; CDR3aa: CASSSPGTGGRGQPQHF; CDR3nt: TGTGCCAGCAGTTCGCCCGGGACAGGGGGCCGGGGTCAGCCCCAGCATTTT
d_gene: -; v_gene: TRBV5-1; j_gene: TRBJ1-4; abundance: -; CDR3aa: CASSLARDRATNEKLFF; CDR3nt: TGCGCCAGCAGCTTGGCCCGGGACCGAGCAACTAATGAAAAACTGTTTTTT
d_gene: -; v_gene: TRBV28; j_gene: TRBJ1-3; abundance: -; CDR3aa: CASSLFSGAGNTIYF; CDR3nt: TGTGCCAGCAGTTTATTTTCGGGGGCGGGAAACACCATATATTTT
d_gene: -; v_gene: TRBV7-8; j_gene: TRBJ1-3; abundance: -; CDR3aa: CASSSQLTSGNTIYF; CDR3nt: TGTGCCAGCAGCTCACAGCTCACCTCTGGAAACACCATATATTTT
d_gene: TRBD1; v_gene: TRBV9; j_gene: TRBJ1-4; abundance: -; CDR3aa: CASSPWTGGATNEKLFF; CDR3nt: TGTGCCAGCAGCCCCTGGACAGGGGGTGCAACTAATGAAAAACTGTTTTTT
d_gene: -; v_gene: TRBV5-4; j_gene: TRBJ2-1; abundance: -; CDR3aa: CASSLEGALTGNEQFF; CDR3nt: TGTGCCAGCAGCTTGGAGGGAGCCCTGACCGGCAATGAGCAGTTCTTC
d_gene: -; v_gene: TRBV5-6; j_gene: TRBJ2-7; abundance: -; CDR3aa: CASSRTWSSYEQYF; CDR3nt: TGTGCCAGCAGCCGGACCTGGAGCTCCTACGAGCAGTACTTC
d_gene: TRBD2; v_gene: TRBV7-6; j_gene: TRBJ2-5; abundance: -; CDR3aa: CASTGLAGGPETQYF; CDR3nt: TGTGCCAGCACGGGACTAGCGGGGGGGCCGGAGACCCAGTACTTC
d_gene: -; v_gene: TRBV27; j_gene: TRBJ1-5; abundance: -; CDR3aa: CASSLMGGPYSNQPQHF; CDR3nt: TGTGCCAGCAGCCTTATGGGGGGGCCTTATAGCAATCAGCCCCAGCATTTT
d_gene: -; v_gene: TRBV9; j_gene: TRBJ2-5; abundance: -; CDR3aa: CASSILKLPRQEETQYF; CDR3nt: TGTGCCAGCAGCATACTGAAGTTACCCCGACAGGAAGAGACCCAGTACTTC
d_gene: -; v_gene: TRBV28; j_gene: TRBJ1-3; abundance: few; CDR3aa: CATQGGFGNTIYF; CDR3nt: TGTGCCACCCAAGGTGGATTTGGAAACACCATATATTTT
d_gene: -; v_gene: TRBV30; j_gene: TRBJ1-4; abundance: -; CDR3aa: CAWSPHALGTNEKLFF; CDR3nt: TGTGCCTGGAGTCCCCATGCCCTTGGCACTAATGAAAAACTGTTTTTT
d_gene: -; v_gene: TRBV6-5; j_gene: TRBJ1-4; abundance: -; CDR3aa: CASSYSGAGGEKLFF; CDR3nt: TGTGCCAGCAGTTACTCCGGGGCCGGCGGTGAAAAACTGTTTTTT
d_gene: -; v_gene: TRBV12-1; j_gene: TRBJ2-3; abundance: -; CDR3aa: CASRWSSGGAVRGTDTQYF; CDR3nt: TGTGCCAGCAGATGGAGTAGCGGGGGGGCCGTACGCGGCACAGATACGCAGTATTTT
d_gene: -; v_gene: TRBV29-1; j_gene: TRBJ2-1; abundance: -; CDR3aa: CSAQGGTLNEQFF; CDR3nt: TGCAGCGCTCAAGGAGGGACTCTTAATGAGCAGTTCTTC
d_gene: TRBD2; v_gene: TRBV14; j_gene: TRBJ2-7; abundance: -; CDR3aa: CASSQGSERGVYF; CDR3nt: TGTGCCAGCAGCCAAGGAAGCGAGCGGGGGGTTTACTTC
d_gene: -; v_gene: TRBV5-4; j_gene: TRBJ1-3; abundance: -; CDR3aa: CASSLIEGSGNTIYF; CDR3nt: TGTGCCAGCAGCTTAATCGAGGGCTCCGGAAACACCATATATTTT
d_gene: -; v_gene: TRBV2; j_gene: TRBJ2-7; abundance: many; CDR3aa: CASGTYEQYF; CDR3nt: TGTGCCAGCGGGACCTACGAGCAGTACTTC
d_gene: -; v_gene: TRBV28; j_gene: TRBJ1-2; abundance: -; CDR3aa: CASSREGRGVGNYGYTF; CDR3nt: TGTGCCAGCAGTCGCGAGGGCAGGGGAGTCGGTAACTATGGCTACACCTTC
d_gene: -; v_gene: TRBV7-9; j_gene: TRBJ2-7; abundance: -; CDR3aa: CASSLDRSRSYEQYF; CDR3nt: TGTGCCAGCAGCTTAGACAGGTCCCGCTCCTACGAGCAGTACTTC
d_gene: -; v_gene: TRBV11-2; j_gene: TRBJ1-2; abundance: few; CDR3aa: CASSQARLGGYTF; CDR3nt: TGTGCCAGCAGCCAGGCCCGGCTGGGTGGCTACACCTTC
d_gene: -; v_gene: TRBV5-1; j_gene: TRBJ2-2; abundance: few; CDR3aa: CASSGGSDTGELFF; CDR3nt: TGCGCCAGCAGCGGTGGCAGTGACACCGGGGAGCTGTTTTTT
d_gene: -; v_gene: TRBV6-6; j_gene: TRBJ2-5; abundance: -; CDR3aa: CASSSPEQGQETQYF; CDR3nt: TGTGCCAGCAGTTCCCCAGAACAGGGCCAAGAGACCCAGTACTTC
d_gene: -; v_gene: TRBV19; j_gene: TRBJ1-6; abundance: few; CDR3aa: CASSIPRGGSSYNSPLHF; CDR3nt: TGTGCCAGTAGTATCCCCCGGGGGGGAAGCTCCTATAATTCACCCCTCCACTTT
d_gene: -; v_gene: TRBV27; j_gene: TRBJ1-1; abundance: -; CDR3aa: CASSLSFTGSGTEAFF; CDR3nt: TGTGCCAGCAGTTTATCCTTCACAGGGTCTGGGACTGAAGCTTTCTTT
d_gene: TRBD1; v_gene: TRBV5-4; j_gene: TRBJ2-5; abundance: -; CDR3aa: CASSQTGLWETQYF; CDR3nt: TGTGCCAGCAGCCAGACAGGGTTGTGGGAGACCCAGTACTTC
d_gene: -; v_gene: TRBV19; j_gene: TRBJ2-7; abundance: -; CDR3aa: CASSTNFGIAYEQYF; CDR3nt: TGTGCCAGTAGTACCAATTTCGGGATCGCTTACGAGCAGTACTTC
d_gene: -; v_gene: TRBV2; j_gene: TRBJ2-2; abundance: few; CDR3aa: CASTTRLNTGELFF; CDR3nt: TGTGCCAGCACGACTCGACTGAACACCGGGGAGCTGTTTTTT
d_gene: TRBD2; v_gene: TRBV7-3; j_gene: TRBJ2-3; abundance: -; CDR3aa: CASSGGGLGTQYF; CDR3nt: TGTGCCAGCAGCGGTGGTGGACTAGGGACGCAGTATTTT
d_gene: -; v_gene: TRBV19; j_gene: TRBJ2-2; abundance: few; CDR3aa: CASRLTGTFGRELFF; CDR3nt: TGTGCCAGTAGGCTGACAGGGACTTTTGGCCGGGAGCTGTTTTTT
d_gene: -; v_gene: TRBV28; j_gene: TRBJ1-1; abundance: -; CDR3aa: CASLPGHIPEAFF; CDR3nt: TGTGCCAGTCTCCCGGGACACATCCCTGAAGCTTTCTTT
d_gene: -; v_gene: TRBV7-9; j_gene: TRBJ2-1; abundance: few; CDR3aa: CASSHPHRKGEQFF; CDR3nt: TGTGCCAGCAGCCATCCCCACAGAAAGGGTGAGCAGTTCTTC
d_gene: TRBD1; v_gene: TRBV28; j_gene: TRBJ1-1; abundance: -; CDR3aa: CASSSTGVGQGTEAFF; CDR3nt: TGTGCCAGCAGTTCGACGGGGGTCGGACAGGGCACTGAAGCTTTCTTT
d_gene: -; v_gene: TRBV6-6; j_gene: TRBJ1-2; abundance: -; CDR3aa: CASSYSRGAFYGYTF; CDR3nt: TGTGCCAGCAGTTACTCGAGGGGTGCGTTCTATGGCTACACCTTC
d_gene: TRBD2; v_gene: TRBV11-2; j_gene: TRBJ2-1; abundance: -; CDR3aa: CASSGTSGSYNEQFF; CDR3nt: TGTGCCAGCAGCGGGACTAGCGGGTCCTACAATGAGCAGTTCTTC